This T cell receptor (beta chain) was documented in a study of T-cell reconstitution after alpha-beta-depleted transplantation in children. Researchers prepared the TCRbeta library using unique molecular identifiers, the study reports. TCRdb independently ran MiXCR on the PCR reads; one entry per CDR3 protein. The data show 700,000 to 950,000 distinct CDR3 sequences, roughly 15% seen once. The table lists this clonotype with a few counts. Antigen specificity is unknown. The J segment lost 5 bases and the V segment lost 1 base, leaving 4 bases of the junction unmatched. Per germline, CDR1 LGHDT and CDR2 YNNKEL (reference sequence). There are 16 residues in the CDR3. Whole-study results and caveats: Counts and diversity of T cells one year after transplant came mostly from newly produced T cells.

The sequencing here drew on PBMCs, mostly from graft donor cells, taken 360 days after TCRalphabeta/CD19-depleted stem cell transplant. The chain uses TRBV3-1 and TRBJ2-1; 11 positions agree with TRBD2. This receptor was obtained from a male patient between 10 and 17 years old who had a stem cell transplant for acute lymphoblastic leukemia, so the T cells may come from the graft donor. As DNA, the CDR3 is TGTGCCAGCAGCCAAGGACTAGCGGGAAATGACAATGAGCAGTTCTTC. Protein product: CASSQGLAGNDNEQFF.